The 26 T cell receptor beta chains below come from one sample, sequenced in a study of breast tumors, draining lymph nodes, adjacent tissues. TCRdb re-called the multiplex PCR reads with MiXCR, one entry per CDR3 protein. This sample has some 130,000 distinct CDR3 sequences, with around 22% found just once. Breast cancer patients provided tissue from their axillary draining lymph nodes. Sequencing was performed on axillary lymph node tissue. These receptor sequences come from a female donor with breast cancer. Some clones in this sample may be carry-over from other donors' samples.

Concerning this clonotype: A read error is possible here, since a much larger clone lies one base away. The gene calls are TRBV15 and TRBJ1-5; no clear D gene. This CDR3 has 15 residues. Trimming took 0 bases from V and 5 from J, leaving 11 bases between them. CDR1 and CDR2 from the germline V gene are LNHNV and YYDKDF (reference sequence). In DNA, the CDR3 is TGTGCCACCAGCAGAGATTACAAAAGCGATCAGCCCCAGCATTTT. Protein product: CATSRDYKSDQPQHF.

A remark on this clonotype: A much larger clone lies a single base off, so this may be a read error. This rearrangement joins TRBV28 to TRBJ2-5, with TRBD2 matching 7 bases. Trimming removed 4 bases from V and 4 bases from J; junction bases left unmatched: 9. The CDR3 covers 15 residues. Germline V gene data show CDR1 as MDHEN and CDR2 as SYDVKM. In nucleotides, the CDR3 is TGTGCCAGCAGTTCCCTAGCGGACCCGGGAGAGACCCAGTACTTC. It yields the protein CASSSLADPGETQYF.

This clonotype was seen many times. DNA of the CDR3: TGTGCCAGCAGCTTGGGCGGAGGGCGTCGGTCACCCCTCCACTTT. This gives the protein CASSLGGGRRSPLHF. V gene TRBV5-8 combines with J gene TRBJ1-6; D uncertain. Trimming cost V 0 bases and J 10 bases, with 14 bases left between them. Looked up from germline, CDR1 is SGHTS and CDR2 is YDEGEE. The CDR3 is 15 residues long. Full variable domain (remainder filled in from reference TRBV5-8 and TRBJ1-6): EAGVTQSPTHLIKTRGQQATLRCSPISGHTSVYWYQQALGLGLQFLLWYDEGEERNRGNFPPRFSGRQFPNYSSELNVNALELEDSALYLCASSLGGGRRSPLHFGNGTRLTVT.

This clonotype occurred a few times. This chain joins TRBV7-9 and TRBJ2-2; 8 bases are a match to TRBD2. The CDR3 is 16 residues long. Losses at the gene ends were 4 bases for V and 4 bases for J; bases not matched to a gene: 8. Germline assignment: CDR1 SEHNR and CDR2 FQNEAQ (reference sequence). The CDR3 DNA sequence: TGTGCCAGCAGCTCCGTCGGGGGGGGCCTCACCGGGGAGCTGTTTTTT. Its protein is CASSSVGGGLTGELFF. Combining the CDR3 with reference TRBV7-9 and TRBJ2-2 gives the whole variable domain DTGVSQNPRHKITKRGQNVTFRCDPISEHNRLYWYRQTLGQGPEFLTYFQNEAQLEKSRLLSDRFSAERPKGSFSTLEIQRTEQGDSAMYLCASSSVGGGLTGELFFGEGSRLTVL.

This clonotype came up once. With a much larger clone just one base away, this may be a read error. The chain links TRBV24-1 to TRBJ2-2; D possibly corresponds to TRBD2 (6 bases). CDR3 length: 15 residues. In germline, CDR1 is KGHDR, CDR2 SFDVKD. CDR3 loop: CAASTSGVNTGGLFF. The DNA for the CDR3 is TGTGCCGCCAGCACCTCGGGAGTCAACACCGGGGGGCTGTTTTTT.

This clonotype was observed at least ten times. The chain has TRBV12-3 or TRBV12-4 and TRBJ2-1; TRBD2 matches at 9 bases. Unmatched junction bases numbered 5, after V lost 0 bases and J lost 8 bases. CDR3 size: 15 residues. CDR3: CASSLASGRYDEQFF. The CDR3 bases are TGTGCCAGCAGTTTAGCTAGCGGGAGATATGATGAGCAGTTCTTC.

Ten or more counts support this clonotype. This sequence joins TRBV7-3 and TRBJ2-1; no clear D. Trimming pared 1 base from V and 3 bases from J, leaving 16 bases between. Germline CDR1 reads SGHTA; CDR2 reads FQGTGA. The CDR3 consists of 17 residues. The DNA for the CDR3 is TGTGCCAGCAGCTTAAGACCGATTGGACCTAGCTACAATGAGCAGTTCTTC. Amino acids: CASSLRPIGPSYNEQFF.

This clonotype has at least ten counts. This chain links TRBV12-3 or TRBV12-4 with TRBJ2-3, with D unresolved. This CDR3 comprises 14 residues. V lost 6 bases and J lost 4, with 14 bases in between. CDR3 sequence reads: CASSPTGRADTQYF. Written as DNA, the CDR3 is TGTGCCAGCAGCCCCACGGGCCGTGCAGATACGCAGTATTTT.

This clonotype appeared many times. The V and J genes are TRBV4-1 and TRBJ1-6, with TRBD1 as a possible D gene (5 bases). This CDR3 spans 17 amino acids. The V end was cut by 0 bases, the J end by 2 bases, with 11 bases between. The germline V gene has CDR1 MGHRA and CDR2 YSYEKL. The DNA for the CDR3 is TGCGCCAGCAGCCAAGACACCCGCAGGGCCTATAATTCACCCCTCCACTTT. This codes for CASSQDTRRAYNSPLHF.

Many counts were recorded for this clonotype. This chain joins TRBV15 and TRBJ2-5; D is possibly TRBD2 (5 bases). The length of the CDR3 is 13 residues. Trimming removed 0 bases at V and 6 bases at J, with 8 bases between. The germline V gene has CDR1 LNHNV and CDR2 YYDKDF (reference sequence). The CDR3 nucleotides are TGTGCCACCAGCAGAGAGAGGGAGCAGACCCAGTACTTC. Amino acids: CATSREREQTQYF. Full variable domain (rest looked up from reference TRBV15 and TRBJ2-5): DAMVIQNPRYQVTQFGKPVTLSCSQTLNHNVMYWYQQKSSQAPKLLFHYYDKDFNNEADTPDNFQSRRPNTSFCFLDIRSPGLGDTAMYLCATSREREQTQYFGPGTRLLVL.

This clonotype was counted ten times or more. V and J are TRBV20-1 and TRBJ2-7; D possibly corresponds to TRBD2 (6 bases). The CDR3 is 15 residues long. In germline, CDR1 is DFQATT, CDR2 SNEGSKA (reference sequence). The V gene lost 2 bases and the J gene lost 6 bases, with 20 bases spanning the gap. In DNA form, the CDR3 reads TGCAGTGCTAGACCGAAGGACGGAACCGGGGGCGAGCAGTACTTC. Translating gives CSARPKDGTGGEQYF.

This clonotype was detected many times. V is TRBV12-3 or TRBV12-4 and J is TRBJ2-1; 7 bases agree with TRBD1. V shed 2 bases and J 10 bases; nucleotides not matched to a gene: 5. The CDR3 is 13 amino acids. This CDR3 reads CASSLRQGPEQFF. CDR3 in DNA: TGTGCCAGCAGTTTAAGACAGGGACCCGAGCAGTTCTTC.

At least ten counts were recorded for this clonotype. The chain uses TRBV20-1 and TRBJ1-5; the match to TRBD1 covers 11 bases. Germline loops: CDR1 DFQATT, CDR2 SNEGSKA (reference sequence). The CDR3 extends over 18 amino acids. J gave up 2 bases and V 2 bases, and 11 bases lay outside the gene matches. CDR3 protein: CSARTGQGASIGNQPQHF. CDR3 sequence (DNA): TGCAGTGCTAGAACCGGACAGGGGGCTTCGATTGGCAATCAGCCCCAGCATTTT.

This clonotype was found once. This clone may be a read error of a much larger clone one base away. The V gene is TRBV2, the J gene TRBJ2-2; 11 nucleotides line up with TRBD2. Trimming took 4 bases from V and 3 from J; bases not matched to a gene: 4. Germline CDR1 reads SNHLY; CDR2 reads FYNNEI. This CDR3 is built from 16 residues. The CDR3 loop reads CASSVGTSGHTGELFF. CDR3 nucleotides: TGTGCCAGCAGTGTGGGGACTAGCGGCCACACCGGGGAGCTGTTTTTT.

This clonotype was seen many times. The gene calls are TRBV30 and TRBJ1-2; unclear D gene. This CDR3 has 11 residues. V was shortened by 5 bases and J by 4 bases, with 8 bases between the two germline ends. CDR1 and CDR2 (germline): GTSNPN, SVGIG (reference sequence). The CDR3 loop is CAWVESYGYTF. CDR3 bases: TGTGCCTGGGTAGAATCCTATGGCTACACCTTC.

Ten or more counts support this clonotype. This rearrangement joins TRBV7-8 to TRBJ1-2, with unresolved D. V was shortened by 0 bases and J by 4 bases, with 9 bases between the two germline ends. Germline CDR1 SGHVS, CDR2 FQNEAQ. The CDR3 length is 14 residues. CDR3 sequence reads: CASSLALGGYGYTF. The DNA for the CDR3 is TGTGCCAGCAGCTTAGCGCTTGGCGGCTATGGCTACACCTTC.

As for this clonotype: One junction end disagrees with the germline gene, perhaps due to a read error. The V call is TRBV29-1, the J call TRBJ1-4; 7 nucleotides match TRBD1. The CDR3 has 14 residues. CDR1 and CDR2 from the germline V gene are SQVTM and ANQGSEA. The CDR3 loop is CSVGKDRINERLFF. CDR3 sequence (DNA): TGCAGCGTGGGGAAGGACAGGATCAACGAAAGACTGTTTTTT.

V usage is TRBV18 and J usage is TRBJ2-1, with D possibly matching TRBD2 (6 bases). Germline CDR1 and CDR2: KGHSH and LQKENI. The V end was cut by 11 bases, the J end by 8 bases, with 22 bases between. This CDR3 spans 14 amino acids. This CDR3 is CASTGSVGGDEQFF. The CDR3 nucleotides read TGTGCCTCTACTGGCTCAGTGGGAGGCGATGAGCAGTTCTTC.

This clonotype was counted ten times or more. The chain carries TRBV7-8 and TRBJ2-5, with D uncertain. Trimming removed 2 bases at V and 5 bases at J, with 6 bases between. Germline lookup yields CDR1 SGHVS and CDR2 FQNEAQ. The CDR3 extends over 12 amino acids. In nucleotides, the CDR3 is TGTGCCAGCAGCTTAAGCCTGGAGACCCAGTACTTC. This translates into CASSLSLETQYF.

The genes are TRBV9 and TRBJ2-2; 8 positions match TRBD2. The CDR3 consists of 15 residues. V shed 4 bases, J shed 1 base, and the junction held 3 bases outside the gene matches. CDR1 is SGDLS, CDR2 YYNGEE, per germline. This chain's CDR3 is CASSPSGRNTGELFF. CDR3 in DNA: TGTGCCAGCAGCCCTAGCGGGCGGAACACCGGGGAGCTGTTTTTT.

This clonotype was picked up a small number of times. A much larger clone lies a single base off, so this may be a read error. This chain uses TRBV20-1 with TRBJ2-3; D is perhaps TRBD1 or TRBD2 (7 bases each). Germline V gene data show CDR1 as DFQATT and CDR2 as SNEGSKA (reference sequence). This CDR3 is built from 18 residues. The V and J ends lost 5 bases and 8 bases respectively, with 32 bases between them. The CDR3 sequence is CSAGHLGSSGPGGGTQYF. CDR3 DNA sequence: TGCAGTGCTGGACACTTGGGATCTAGCGGCCCAGGGGGAGGTACGCAGTATTTT.

This clonotype was seen many times. The V call is TRBV7-2, the J call TRBJ2-7; D may be TRBD2 (6 bases). Trimming took off 5 bases at V and 4 bases at J, with 18 bases between the two ends. The CDR3 has 15 residues. CDR1 is SGHTA, CDR2 FQGNSA, per germline. CDR3: CASSLGGLSNYEQYF. The CDR3 region has the DNA TGTGCCAGCAGCCTCGGGGGACTCTCAAATTACGAGCAGTACTTC.

There are many counts of this clonotype. The gene calls are TRBV7-2 and TRBJ2-3; TRBD1 matches 11 bases. Germline V lookup: CDR1 SGHTA, CDR2 FQGNSA. This CDR3 is built from 16 residues. With V trimmed by 3 bases and J by 4 bases, 6 bases remained unmatched. CDR3 sequence: CASSFSGQGAADTQYF. DNA for the CDR3: TGTGCCAGCAGCTTTAGTGGACAGGGGGCTGCAGATACGCAGTATTTT.

Ten or more counts support this clonotype. The chain couples TRBV12-3 or TRBV12-4 to TRBJ1-5, with D unclear. V was trimmed by 3 bases and J by 4 bases, leaving 10 bases between them. The CDR3 is 14 amino acids. In DNA form, the CDR3 reads TGTGCCAGCAGTTTCGGCAGAAGGAATCAGCCCCAGCATTTT. Translating gives CASSFGRRNQPQHF.

This clonotype was counted ten times or more. This sequence joins TRBV27 and TRBJ2-3; D remains ambiguous. This CDR3 has 14 residues. The ends were cut back, 5 bases at V and 0 bases at J, with 9 bases in the middle. Looked up from germline, CDR1 is MNHEY and CDR2 is SMNVEV (reference sequence). As DNA, the CDR3 is TGTGCCAGCAGTCCAAGTGAGAGCACAGATACGCAGTATTTT. The encoded protein is CASSPSESTDTQYF.

This clonotype has at least ten counts. The chain uses TRBV29-1 and TRBJ2-7; the match to TRBD2 covers 13 bases. V shed 6 bases, J shed 3 bases, and the junction held 2 bases outside the gene matches. This CDR3 has 13 amino acids. CDR1 and CDR2 (germline): SQVTM, ANQGSEA. The CDR3 bases are TGCAGCGTCGGACTAGCGGGAGACTACGAGCAGTACTTC. Its translation: CSVGLAGDYEQYF.